These T cell receptor beta chains were read from a single sample in a study of cytomegalovirus exposure and HLA in healthy donors. Data came from immunoSEQ multiplex PCR; TCRdb stores just in-frame clones and leaves some out. Found here are about 120,000 clones, approximately 76% of them singletons; the top ten hold about 15%. Source material: PBMCs. The receptor set was obtained from a man between 50 and 59 years old in good health and CMV-seropositive. CDR3s include the opening cysteine and the closing phenylalanine or tryptophan. A D gene is named only where the DNA matches it firmly. Clone size is given for some rows only: seen once, a few or many times, or a class if the clone is expanded.

TRBV27	TRBJ2-2	TRBD2	few	TGTGCCAGCAGTCCCTTAGCGGGAGAGAACACCGGGGAGCTGTTTTTT	CASSPLAGENTGELFF
TRBV4-3	TRBJ1-1	NA	NA	TGCGCCAGCAGCCAAGGACCGTTCAGGGAAGGTAAAGCTTTCTTT	CASSQGPFREGKAFF
TRBV5-6	TRBJ2-5	NA	NA	TGTGCCAGCAGCTTGCCGGGGGAGACCCAGTACTTC	CASSLPGETQYF
TRBV7-6	TRBJ2-6	TRBD1	NA	TGTGCCAGCAGCTCGGGACAGGCGCCGGCGGGGGCCAACGTCCTGACTTTC	CASSSGQAPAGANVLTF
TRBV9	TRBJ2-1	TRBD1	NA	TGTGCCAGCAGCCGACAGGGGTTCTACAATGAGCAGTTCTTC	CASSRQGFYNEQFF
TRBV6-5	TRBJ2-7	TRBD1	NA	TGTGCCAGCAGGTTACGAAGGACAGGGAAAGGAGAGCAGTACTTC	CASRLRRTGKGEQYF
TRBV7-2	TRBJ2-3	TRBD1	NA	TGTGCCAGCAGCCCCGGACAGGGTTCAGATACGCAGTATTTT	CASSPGQGSDTQYF
TRBV6-6	TRBJ1-2	NA	NA	TGTGCCAGCAGTTACGAGGTCGACTATGGCTACACCTTC	CASSYEVDYGYTF
TRBV4-1	TRBJ2-1	NA	NA	TGCGCCAGCAGCCAAGAAGGCCTAGCAGGTTTTAGGCAGTTCTTC	CASSQEGLAGFRQFF
TRBV7-9	TRBJ2-7	NA	NA	TGTGCCAGCAGCTTAATCGGCGGCTCCTACGAGCAGTACTTC	CASSLIGGSYEQYF
TRBV5-5	TRBJ2-5	NA	NA	TGTGCCAGCAGCCAAGACCCGAGCGGCACCCAGTACTTC	CASSQDPSGTQYF
TRBV5-1	TRBJ1-2	NA	NA	TGCGCCAGCAGCCCAACACAGCCTTTCTATGGCTACACCTTC	CASSPTQPFYGYTF
TRBV25-1	TRBJ1-2	NA	NA	TGTGCCAGCAGTGAATGGGGGTGGACAAGGGGGTATGATGGCTACACCTTC	CASSEWGWTRGYDGYTF
TRBV28	TRBJ2-2	NA	few	TGTGCCTCCCAGACGAACACCGGGGAGCTGTTTTTT	CASQTNTGELFF
TRBV5-6	TRBJ1-1	NA	NA	TGTGCCAGCAGCTTGGGGCAGACTCTGAACACTGAAGCTTTCTTT	CASSLGQTLNTEAFF
TRBV14	TRBJ1-1	TRBD1	NA	TGTGCCAGCAGCCATCCCGGGACAGGGGAATCCACTGAAGCTTTCTTT	CASSHPGTGESTEAFF
TRBV29-1	TRBJ1-3	NA	few	TGCAGCGTTGGGTTCGGGACTTACGACTCTGGAAACACCATATATTTT	CSVGFGTYDSGNTIYF
TRBV13	TRBJ1-2	TRBD1	NA	TGTGCCAGCAGCCGCCAAGGACAGGGACGATATGGCTACACCTTC	CASSRQGQGRYGYTF
TRBV9	TRBJ2-1	TRBD2	few	TGTGCCAGCAGCTCGTGGACTAGCAACTACAATGAGCAGTTCTTC	CASSSWTSNYNEQFF
TRBV28	TRBJ1-4	TRBD1	NA	TGTGCCAGCAGTCTCCAGGGGACAGGGAATGAAAAACTGTTTTTT	CASSLQGTGNEKLFF
TRBV7-9	TRBJ2-2	NA	few	TGTGCCCCAGGGGGGTTGACCGGGGAGCTGTTTTTT	CAPGGLTGELFF
TRBV28	TRBJ2-1	NA	NA	TGTGCCAGCAGTTCCCATGAGAGGGTCCATGAGCAGTTCTTC	CASSSHERVHEQFF
TRBV27	TRBJ2-3	TRBD2	few	TGTGCCAGCAGTCTACAACCGCCTTTAAGCGGGAGGGCCGGATTTCGGCCAGATACGCAGTATTTT	CASSLQPPLSGRAGFRPDTQYF
TRBV5-3	TRBJ1-1	NA	NA	TGTGCCAGAAGCTTCAGGGGGAACACTGAAGCTTTCTTT	CARSFRGNTEAFF
TRBV28	TRBJ2-3	NA	NA	TGTGCCAGCAGTCGGGAAACCCCCGGCACAGATACGCAGTATTTT	CASSRETPGTDTQYF
TRBV18	TRBJ2-3	NA	NA	TGTGCCAGCTCACCACCGCGGGAAACAGATACGCAGTATTTT	CASSPPRETDTQYF
TRBV10-1	TRBJ1-1	NA	NA	TGCGCCTCCTCACCCGAGAGGTACACTGAAGCTTTCTTT	CASSPERYTEAFF
TRBV28	TRBJ2-5	NA	NA	TGTGCCAGCAGTTCCCAGGGGTGGAAACAAGAGACCCAGTACTTC	CASSSQGWKQETQYF
TRBV5-4	TRBJ1-1	NA	NA	TGTGCCAGCAGAAGGGGCGAAAACACTGAAGCTTTCTTT	CASRRGENTEAFF
TRBV15	TRBJ2-7	NA	once	TGTGCCACCAGCAGAGTCGGTGCCGACTCCTACGAGCAGTACTTC	CATSRVGADSYEQYF
TRBV28	TRBJ2-7	TRBD1	NA	TGTGCCAGCAGCTGGGACAGGGATGTCTACGAGCAGTACTTC	CASSWDRDVYEQYF
TRBV7-2	TRBJ2-5	TRBD2	few	TGTGCCAGCAGCTCTCAGAGGCGGGGGGCTCTAAACCAAGAGACCCAGTACTTC	CASSSQRRGALNQETQYF
TRBV9	TRBJ2-2	NA	NA	TGTGCCAGCAGCCCAAGGGGGGGTATCAACACCGGGGAGCTGTTTTTT	CASSPRGGINTGELFF
TRBV13	TRBJ2-7	NA	NA	TGTGCCAGCAGCTTCACACAGGGCGACGAGCAGTACTTC	CASSFTQGDEQYF
TRBV6-5	TRBJ1-1	NA	once	TGTGCCAGCAGGATCACAGGGCAAGGCGCTGAAGCTTTCTTT	CASRITGQGAEAFF
TRBV28	TRBJ1-2	NA	NA	TGTGCCAGCAGGCCCCCCACCCACTATTCCTATGGCTACACCTTC	CASRPPTHYSYGYTF
TRBV7-9	TRBJ2-2	NA	NA	TGTGCCAGCAGCTTAGCCGCTAACGGGAACACCGGGGAGCTGTTTTTT	CASSLAANGNTGELFF
TRBV6-6	TRBJ2-7	TRBD2	NA	TGTGCCAGCAGTCAATGGGGGGGGGCCTACGAGCAGTACTTC	CASSQWGGAYEQYF
TRBV7-2	TRBJ1-6	NA	NA	TGTGCCAGCAGCTTAGCGCTAGGACAGAACTATAATTCACCCCTCCACTTT	CASSLALGQNYNSPLHF
TRBV18	TRBJ2-7	TRBD1	NA	TGTGCCAGCTCACCACTATCGAGACAGGGCAATGACGAGCAGTACTTC	CASSPLSRQGNDEQYF
TRBV18	TRBJ2-1	NA	few	TGTGCCAGCTCACCGCCGCGACAGTTGAGCTCCTACAATGAGCAGTTCTTC	CASSPPRQLSSYNEQFF
TRBV6-6	TRBJ2-7	TRBD2	NA	TGTGCCAGCAGACTAGGACTAGCGGGAGGGTGGTCCGAGCAGTACTTC	CASRLGLAGGWSEQYF
TRBV4-1	TRBJ2-2	NA	NA	TGCGCCAGCAGCCGCGAGGGGCGGGGCGGGGAGCTGTTTTTT	CASSREGRGGELFF
TRBV6-1	TRBJ1-4	TRBD1	NA	TGTGCCAGCAGTGGCCCCCGGGACAGAAATGAAAAACTGTTTTTT	CASSGPRDRNEKLFF
TRBV27	TRBJ2-3	NA	NA	TGTGCCAGCAGTCCTGAGGGAGCGGCTACAGATACGCAGTATTTT	CASSPEGAATDTQYF
TRBV9	TRBJ1-1	NA	NA	TGTGCCAGCAGCGTAGAGTTCACGGGAGCTTTCTTT	CASSVEFTGAFF
TRBV2	TRBJ1-2	NA	NA	TGTGCCAGCAGTTTAGTCGGACAGTCCTATGGCTACACCTTC	CASSLVGQSYGYTF
TRBV11-3	TRBJ2-7	TRBD1	NA	TGTGCCAGCAGCCCTTTACAGGGGGAATACGAGCAGTACTTC	CASSPLQGEYEQYF
TRBV5-6	TRBJ2-2	TRBD1	once	TGTGCCAGCAGCCCCCTCAGGGGGTTCGGCACCGGGGAGCTGTTTTTT	CASSPLRGFGTGELFF
TRBV4-3	TRBJ1-6	TRBD1	few	TGCGCCAGCAGCCAGGAGGGGACAGAGAATTCACCCCTCCACTTT	CASSQEGTENSPLHF
TRBV7-2	TRBJ1-1	NA	NA	TGTGCCAGCAGCTTATTTCGGGACACTGAAGCTTTCTTT	CASSLFRDTEAFF
TRBV6-1	TRBJ1-3	NA	NA	TGTGCCAGCACCTTAGCGAGGGACACCATATATTTT	CASTLARDTIYF